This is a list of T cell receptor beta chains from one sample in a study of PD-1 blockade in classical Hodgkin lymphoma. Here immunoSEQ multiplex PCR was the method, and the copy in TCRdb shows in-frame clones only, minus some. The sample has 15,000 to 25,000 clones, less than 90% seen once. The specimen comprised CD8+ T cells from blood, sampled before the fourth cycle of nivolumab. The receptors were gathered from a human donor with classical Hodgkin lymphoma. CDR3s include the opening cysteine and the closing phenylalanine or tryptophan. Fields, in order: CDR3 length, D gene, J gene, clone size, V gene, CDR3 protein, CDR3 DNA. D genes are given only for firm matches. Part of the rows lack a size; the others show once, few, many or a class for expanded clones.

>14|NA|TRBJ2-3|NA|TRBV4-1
CASSQGGTADTQYF
TGCGCCAGCAGCCAGGGCGGGACCGCAGATACGCAGTATTTT
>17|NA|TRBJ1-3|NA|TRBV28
CASSLFLARSSGNTIYF
TGTGCCAGCAGTTTATTCTTGGCTAGAAGCTCTGGAAACACCATATATTTT
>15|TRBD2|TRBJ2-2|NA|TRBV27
CASTLVAGVSGELFF
TGTGCCAGCACCCTGGTAGCGGGAGTCTCCGGGGAGCTGTTTTTT
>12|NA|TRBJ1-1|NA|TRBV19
CASYDTNTEAFF
TGTGCCAGCTATGACACTAACACTGAAGCTTTCTTT
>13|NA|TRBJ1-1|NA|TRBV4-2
CASSQEWGTEAFF
TGTGCCAGCAGCCAAGAATGGGGGACTGAAGCTTTCTTT
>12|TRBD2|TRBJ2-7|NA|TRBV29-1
CSVAASGRKQYF
TGCAGCGTTGCGGCTAGCGGGAGGAAGCAGTACTTC
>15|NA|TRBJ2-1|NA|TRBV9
CASSVDGVLYNEQFF
TGTGCCAGCAGCGTAGACGGGGTCCTATACAATGAGCAGTTCTTC
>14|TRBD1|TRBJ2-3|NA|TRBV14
CASSHGDRIDTQYF
TGTGCCAGCAGCCACGGGGACAGAATCGATACGCAGTATTTT
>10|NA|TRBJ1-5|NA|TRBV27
CASGNQPQHF
TGTGCCAGCGGGAATCAGCCCCAGCATTTT
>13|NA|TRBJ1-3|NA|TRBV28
CASSSVAGNTIYF
TGTGCCAGCAGCTCGGTGGCTGGAAACACCATATATTTT
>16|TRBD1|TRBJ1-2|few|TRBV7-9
CASSFPGQGDSYGYTF
TGTGCCAGCAGCTTTCCGGGACAGGGGGATTCCTATGGCTACACCTTC
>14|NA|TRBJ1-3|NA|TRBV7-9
CAGGVRSSGNTIYF
TGTGCCGGCGGGGTCAGGAGCTCTGGAAACACCATATATTTT
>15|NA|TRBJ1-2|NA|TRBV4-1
CASSQDGGRRYGYTF
TGCGCCAGCAGCCAAGACGGCGGCAGGAGATATGGCTACACCTTC
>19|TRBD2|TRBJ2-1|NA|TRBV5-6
CASSLITSGGFSSYNEQFF
TGTGCCAGCAGCTTGATTACTAGCGGGGGCTTTAGCTCCTACAATGAGCAGTTCTTC
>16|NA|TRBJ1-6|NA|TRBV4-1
CASSQDLTQYNSPLHF
TGCGCCAGCAGCCAAGATCTGACACAATATAATTCACCCCTCCACTTT
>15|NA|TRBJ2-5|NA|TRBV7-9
CASKLQGTPQETQYF
TGTGCCAGCAAGCTTCAGGGGACACCCCAAGAGACCCAGTACTTC
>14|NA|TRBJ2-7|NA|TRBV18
CASSPPWDTYEQYF
TGTGCCAGCTCACCACCGTGGGACACCTACGAGCAGTACTTC
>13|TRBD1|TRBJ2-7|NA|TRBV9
CASSGQGDYEQYF
TGTGCCAGCAGCGGACAGGGAGACTACGAGCAGTACTTC
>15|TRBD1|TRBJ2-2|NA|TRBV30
CASSRGQGFSGELFF
TGTGCCTCCTCCCGAGGACAGGGTTTCTCCGGGGAGCTGTTTTTT
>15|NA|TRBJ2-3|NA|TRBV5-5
CASSLVRSFTDTQYF
TGTGCCAGCAGCTTGGTACGGTCATTCACAGATACGCAGTATTTT
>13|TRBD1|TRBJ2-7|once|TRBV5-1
CASAPGQGYEQYF
TGCGCCAGCGCCCCGGGACAGGGCTACGAGCAGTACTTC
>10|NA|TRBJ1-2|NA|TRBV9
CASSAGGYTF
TGTGCCAGCAGCGCGGGGGGCTACACCTTC
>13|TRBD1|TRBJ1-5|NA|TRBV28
CASSPTGGQPQHF
TGTGCCAGCAGCCCAACAGGGGGGCAGCCCCAGCATTTT
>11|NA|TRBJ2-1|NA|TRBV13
CASSLGEEQFF
TGTGCCAGCAGCTTAGGGGAGGAGCAGTTCTTC
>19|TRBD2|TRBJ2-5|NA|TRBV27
CASSPIGLGTSIRKETQYF
TGTGCCAGCAGTCCTATCGGACTCGGGACTAGCATACGGAAAGAGACCCAGTACTTC
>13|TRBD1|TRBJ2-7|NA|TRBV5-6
CASSTGTGIEQYF
TGTGCCAGCAGCACCGGGACAGGGATCGAGCAGTACTTC
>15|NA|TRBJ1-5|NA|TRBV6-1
CASSEVPIGNQPQHF
TGTGCCAGCAGTGAAGTCCCGATAGGCAATCAGCCCCAGCATTTT
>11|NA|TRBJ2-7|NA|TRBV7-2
CASSRLYEQYF
TGTGCCAGCAGCCGGCTTTACGAGCAGTACTTC
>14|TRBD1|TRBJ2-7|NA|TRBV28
CASSFVQGLGEQYF
TGTGCCAGCAGTTTTGTACAGGGGTTGGGAGAGCAGTACTTC
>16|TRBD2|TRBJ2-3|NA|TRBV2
CASTQHIAGPTDTQYF
TGTGCCAGCACCCAACATATAGCGGGACCAACAGATACGCAGTATTTT
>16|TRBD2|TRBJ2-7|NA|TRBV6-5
CASSFGIAGELYEQYF
TGTGCCAGCAGTTTTGGAATAGCGGGAGAGTTATACGAGCAGTACTTC
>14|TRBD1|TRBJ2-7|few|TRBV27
CASSPGDRGYEQYF
TGTGCCAGCAGTCCTGGGGACAGAGGCTACGAGCAGTACTTC
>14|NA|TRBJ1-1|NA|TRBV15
CATSRGGERFEAFF
TGTGCCACCAGCAGAGGCGGGGAGAGGTTTGAAGCTTTCTTT
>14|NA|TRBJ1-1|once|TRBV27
CASSPPGHLTEAFF
TGTGCCAGCAGTCCTCCGGGACACCTCACTGAAGCTTTCTTT
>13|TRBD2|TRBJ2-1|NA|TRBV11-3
CASSYLAGGVQFF
TGTGCCAGCAGCTACCTAGCGGGGGGGGTTCAGTTCTTC